Listed below are T cell receptor beta chains from one sample, sequenced in a study of STAT5B mutations in CD4+ large granular lymphocyte leukemia. Generated by immunoSEQ multiplex PCR, the TCRdb table keeps only in-frame clones and is missing some. The sample records tens of thousands of clones, roughly 84% being singletons. Source material: CD4+ T cells from blood buffy coats. The receptors were sampled from a human donor in good health. Each CDR3 is given with its conserved first and last residue. A D gene is named only where the DNA matches it firmly. Where a row states a size, it is once, few, many or the class of an expanded clone; other rows omit it.

>TRBJ2-1|TRBV15|NA|TRBD2
TGTGCCACCAGCAGGAGGACTAGCGGGAGGTCCTACAATGAGCAGTTCTTC
CATSRRTSGRSYNEQFF
>TRBJ1-3|TRBV30|once|NA
TGTGCCTGGAGCCAAGACTCTGGAAACACCATATATTTT
CAWSQDSGNTIYF
>TRBJ1-2|TRBV29-1|few|NA
TGCAGCGCCGTCGAGGGAGGCTACACCTTC
CSAVEGGYTF
>TRBJ2-7|TRBV9|NA|NA
TGTGCCAGCAGCGCCGGACCTTCCTACGAGCAGTACTTC
CASSAGPSYEQYF
>TRBJ2-2|TRBV7-2|NA|NA
TGTGCCAGCAGCCCGGGACGGGGCACCCGGGAGCTGTTTTTT
CASSPGRGTRELFF
>TRBJ2-7|TRBV6-6|NA|TRBD1
TGTGCCACCACACTGACAGGGTCTAGCTACGAGCAGTACTTC
CATTLTGSSYEQYF
>TRBJ1-2|TRBV29-1|NA|NA
TGCAGCGCCACCGACAGAACTAACTATGGCTACACCTTC
CSATDRTNYGYTF
>TRBJ2-3|TRBV6-5|NA|TRBD2
TGTGCCAGCAGAATCCTAGCGGGGGGAACAGATACGCAGTATTTT
CASRILAGGTDTQYF
>TRBJ2-3|TRBV2|NA|NA
TGTGCCAGCAGTCGGGACACGAGCACAGATACGCAGTATTTT
CASSRDTSTDTQYF
>TRBJ1-2|TRBV30|NA|TRBD1
TGTGCCTGGAGTGCGGGGACAGGGGTAGATGGCTACACCTTC
CAWSAGTGVDGYTF